The clone carrying this TCR beta chain was recorded at least ten times. What it binds is not known. CDR3 size: 15 residues. Germline V lookup: CDR1 DFQATT, CDR2 SNEGSKA (reference sequence). With 6 bases removed from V and 1 base from J, the gap between germline ends came to 19 bases. A NOSPECS grade of at least 4, a Clinical Activity Score of at least 3 and duration under 3 months were recorded in ophthalmopathy patients. Thyroid ultrasound, orbital computed tomography, clinical symptoms, and serum thyroxine and TRAb underpinned diagnoses. Extraction of PBMCs used 8 to 10 ml of fresh peripheral blood. RNA transcripts provided the source from which TCR beta CDR3 regions were amplified. When the TCR CDR3 underwent first-round RT-PCR, the HTBI primer set was used. Using its own MiXCR run on the multiplex PCR reads, TCRdb lists one record per CDR3 protein. Among about 400,000 distinct CDR3 sequences, more than 14% were seen once, and the ten largest hold around a fifth.

This entry is derived from a study of T cells in Graves' hyperthyroidism and ophthalmopathy. General study results and limits: Most thyroid clonotypes expanded above 0.001 were also detected in blood.

The receptor was isolated from a woman aged 25-40 years with Graves' ophthalmopathy. V gene TRBV20-1 combines with J gene TRBJ2-7, with D tentatively TRBD2 (6 bases). Sequencing used blood. CDR3 in amino acids: CSAAKRTGESYEQYF. The CDR3 DNA follows: TGCAGTGCGGCCAAGAGGACGGGGGAGTCCTACGAGCAGTACTTC.